The source of this TCR beta chain is a study of cytomegalovirus exposure and HLA in healthy donors (dated by TCRdb to the late 2010s). Study-wide context: In an earlier analysis of approximately 500 of the donors, roughly 300 Gb of sequence data and 120 million or so unique TCR beta sequences from 150 million to 200 million T cells were reported. An early release that covered 640 HLA-typed donors contained 300 to 350 gigabases of sequencing data and tens of millions of unique TCR sequences. Of the approximately 400 genotyped donors, over 70% fell in the genetic ancestry cluster associated with self-reported Caucasian donors. The study aimed to test whether cataloging public T cell receptors could reveal signatures of past pathogen exposure. Using immunosequencing, the study profiled T cell repertoires from 500 to 800 subjects and related those repertoires to cytomegalovirus serostatus. Along with the roughly 670-subject first cohort, a separate validation cohort of about 110 different subjects was used. High-throughput TCR immunosequencing, statistical association of individual TCRs with disease status, and machine learning were combined to predict cytomegalovirus infection status. A later analysis re-analyzed previously published TCR beta repertoires from 660 or so donors and added high-resolution HLA genotyping to study TCR occurrence patterns. In the later analysis, no new phenotypic data were used to find candidate immune exposures; instead, reliance was placed on TCR beta sequences and their occurrence across donors. In an earlier analysis of several hundred of the donors, high-throughput TCR beta sequencing was used to judge whether each TCR beta V gene segment behaved as functional or pseudogenic. Alongside the repertoire data, information on donor age, sex, ethnicity and CMV serostatus was compiled. A later genetic analysis took genome-wide SNP genotypes for about 65% of the 666 donors and used that subset as a discovery cohort. All discovery cohort repertoires had been generated on a single sequencing platform. Class I and class II HLA loci were covered by the typing at four-digit resolution. The number of donors typed differed by locus, with about 629-640 for A, B, C, DRB1 and DQB1, roughly 520 for DQA1, under 610 for DPA1, and around 430 for DPB1. Four or five DR-DQ haplotypes were handled as single units for association and clustering, since linkage in the cohort was strong. On average, roughly 250,000 unique TCR beta nucleotide sequences were sequenced per donor among several hundred genotyped donors of the cohort, with roughly 20% of those sequences being non-productive. Results the study describes overall, beyond this receptor: Because the 87-base-pair reads could not distinguish some IMGT-functional V segments, including TRBV6-2 and TRBV6-3, those segments were excluded. In a later genetic analysis, a missense DCLRE1C variant was associated with V-gene and J-gene trimming of TCR beta chains, and the association was replicated in an independent cohort. In a later analysis, 16,951 TCR beta sequences were associated with specific HLA alleles at a false discovery rate of 0.05. Because some donors lacked HLA typing at each locus, the association tests relied only on the typed subset. The classifier was reported to diagnose cytomegalovirus status with high specificity and sensitivity in both the original and validation cohorts. For the cohort, immune exposure information was limited to CMV serostatus. The presence/absence analyses assumed that sequencing depth was roughly uniform across donors, and that assumption may not be true. Correlated functional status among segregating V segments might reflect linkage disequilibrium, but an unknown experimental factor could not be ruled out. The authors suggested that the approach could potentially be generalized to other disease states and immunological phenotypes. A group of highly shared sequence variants was considered likely to be a technical artifact of the sequencing pipeline. A later analysis found that HLA-associated TCR beta chains were more clonally expanded and had lower generation probabilities than equally common non-associated chains. When HLA alleles, especially DR and DQ, strongly co-occurred, TCR associations were difficult to assign to individual alleles. Across donors, most TCR sequences were observed very rarely, whereas some public TCRs were present in many individuals. In vitro tests confirmed that three of the cytomegalovirus-associated TCR beta chains recognize cytomegalovirus antigens. Because counts were too low, 15 to 20 rarely observed V segments, including chromosome 9 orphons, were excluded from the earlier analysis of about 500 of the donors. The cohort was sequenced for TCR beta chains only, and without alpha or paired-chain data the features that could be detected were limited. Compared with the roughly 700-donor mean, donors in an Asian-associated ancestry cluster had fewer N-insertions in productive TCRs, according to a later genetic analysis. According to a later analysis, parvovirus B19, influenza, CMV and Epstein-Barr virus appeared linked to several top co-occurrence clusters. A further reported finding was that TCR beta sequences accurately predicted the HLA-A and HLA-B alleles for most subjects in the first cohort. According to a later analysis, most CMV-associated TCR beta chains appeared to be HLA-restricted, and the HLA associations seemed to be driven largely by CMV exposure. According to a later analysis, TCR association rates differed among HLA loci, with DRB1 alleles showing the most associated TCRs and HLA-C alleles showing the fewest. The study gave a list of under 200 TCR beta chains associated with cytomegalovirus. In an earlier analysis of about 540 of the donors, most TCR beta V segments were observed in productive rearrangements about 87% or about 30% of the time, broadly matching IMGT annotations.

The CDR3 goes from the cysteine to the phenylalanine over 16 residues. Solely the CDR3 DNA is kept, with 48 bases framed from the first base. In its sample, this clone was seen once. This clone's antigen is unknown. Base quality data are lacking; no much larger clone is found one base away. The cohort comprised more than 550 healthy bone marrow donors. At the time of sampling, every cohort member was nominally healthy, though immune exposures that went unrecorded were likely present. The donor was CMV seropositive and belonged to the group of more than 250 seropositive cohort members. Each donor provided a peripheral blood sample, and peripheral blood mononuclear cells were used for TCR beta sequencing. The Qiagen DNeasy Blood Extraction Kit was used to extract genomic DNA from the blood cell samples. Library method: the immunoSEQ multiplex PCR assay. For the multiplex PCR, a mixture combining 60 forward primers for TCR Vbeta segments and 13 reverse primers for TCR Jbeta segments was used. The CDR3 region of rearranged TCR beta genes was amplified from genomic DNA by a multiplex PCR assay. The amplified TCR beta libraries were sequenced on the Illumina HiSeq System as 87-base-pair reads. As for the authors' bioinformatics: In a later analysis, 80 million or so unique TCR beta chains were counted across the 650 to 700 repertoires, and about 9.9 million of these chains were shared by at least two donors. Raw reads were error-corrected and collapsed into unique sequences by a nearest-neighbor algorithm in which closely related sequences were merged to remove PCR and sequencing errors. To assign V, D and J gene segments, CDR3 sequences were aligned to IMGT reference sequences. For a sequence to be retained, a match of at least six nucleotides was required to both a V gene segment and a J gene segment. A rearrangement was called productive if the CDR3 had no stop codons and remained in frame with V and J, and every other rearrangement was called non-productive. Following IMGT convention, CDR3 was defined as the stretch from the second conserved V-encoded cysteine to the conserved J-encoded phenylalanine. In an earlier analysis of just under 600 of the donors, sequences lacking an unambiguous match to a single V gene segment were excluded. In an earlier analysis of a few hundred of the donors, a V segment was called functional when productive rearrangements were above 56.7%, and segregating when the standard deviation between donors exceeded 5%. A statistical classification framework was built to diagnose cytomegalovirus status from the catalog of TCR beta chain sequences. V and J gene assignment, in a later analysis, came from comparing TCR nucleotide sequences with IMGT/GENE-DB human TR gene sequences. A later analysis assigned CDR3 sequences and most-parsimonious VDJ recombination scenarios with the TCRdist pipeline. In a later analysis, every TCR beta chain was defined by the combination of its CDR3 amino acid sequence and its V-gene family, and reads without a unique V-gene family were dropped. As a way to deal with suspected cross-contamination and a sequencing artifact, a later analysis dropped nearly 600 nucleotide sequences that were highly shared and had low generation probability. In a later analysis, a clonal expansion index was calculated for each public chain from normalized within-repertoire ranks of inferred template counts. Generation probabilities in a later analysis came from a VDJ recombination model fitted to out-of-frame rearrangements, and those results were checked against IGoR. In a later analysis, hypergeometric tests were used to score TCR-TCR, TCR-HLA and TCR-CMV co-occurrence, with a repertoire-size bias correction applied to TCR pairs. In a later analysis, false discovery rates were estimated by permuting HLA or CMV assignments 20 times. In a later analysis, co-occurring TCRs were grouped with DBSCAN, and TCRdist sequence similarity was added when clustering was performed within HLA-allele-positive subsets. Co-occurrence clustering excluded repertoires with fewer than 30,000 or more than 120,000 public chains, plus five with anomalous nucleotide sharing. TCRdb retrieved this table from immuneACCESS and kept in-frame rearrangements only. Not all clones are present; in checked studies, unresolved V genes account for under half, and no reason is known for the remainder. That table gives V, J and clone size, and the DNA gave D and trimming. For this sample the table gives about 91,000 clones, of which about 89% were detected only once. The ten largest clones add up to roughly 9.2% of the sample.

Sequences were obtained from PBMCs. This clonotype was sampled from a man aged 25-45 years in good health and CMV-seropositive. Recombination joined TRBV12-2 with TRBJ2-7; the table's D call of TRBD2 was not tested on the DNA. TRBV12-2 is a recognized pseudogene. The DNA sequence is as follows: TGTGCAAGTCGCCCCCGAGGTTGGTTTACAACCTACGAGCAGTACTTC. It is translated as CASRPRGWFTTYEQYF.